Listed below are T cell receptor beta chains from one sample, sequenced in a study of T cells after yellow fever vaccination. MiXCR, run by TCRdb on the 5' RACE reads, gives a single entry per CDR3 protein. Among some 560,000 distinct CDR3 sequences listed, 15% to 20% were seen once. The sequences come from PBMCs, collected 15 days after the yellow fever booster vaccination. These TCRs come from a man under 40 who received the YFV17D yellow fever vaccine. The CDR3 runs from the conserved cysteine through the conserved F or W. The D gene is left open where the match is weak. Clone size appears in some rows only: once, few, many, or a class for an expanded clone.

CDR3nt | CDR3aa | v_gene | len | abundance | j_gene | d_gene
TGTGCCAGCAGCCAAGATCGGACACATAACTATGGCTACACCTTC | CASSQDRTHNYGYTF | TRBV3-1 | 15 | - | TRBJ1-2 | -
TGTGCCAGCAGCTTAGGTGTGACAGGGCCCACCGGGGAGCTGTTTTTT | CASSLGVTGPTGELFF | TRBV7-9 | 16 | few | TRBJ2-2 | TRBD1
TGTGCCAGCAGCGGTCCGGGACACCCCATGACTGAAGCTTTCTTT | CASSGPGHPMTEAFF | TRBV9 | 15 | - | TRBJ1-1 | -
TGCAGCCCAGGGAGGCGAGAGACCCAGTACTTC | CSPGRRETQYF | TRBV20-1 | 11 | few | TRBJ2-5 | -
TGTGCCATCAGTGCCGGGACAGGGTGGGACGGGGAGCTGTTTTTT | CAISAGTGWDGELFF | TRBV10-3 | 15 | few | TRBJ2-2 | TRBD1
TGCAGTGCTAGTAGAGGGGGTCCCAAAAACATTCAGTACTTC | CSASRGGPKNIQYF | TRBV20-1 | 14 | few | TRBJ2-4 | -
TGTGCCAGCAGCTCCCCCGCTTTTGCCTACGAGCAGTACTTC | CASSSPAFAYEQYF | TRBV7-2 | 14 | - | TRBJ2-7 | -
TGTGCCAGCAGTTTAGACGGGATTGCCGATGGCTACACCTTC | CASSLDGIADGYTF | TRBV12-3/TRBV12-4 | 14 | few | TRBJ1-2 | -
TGTGCCAGCAGCAGGGGACAGACCGATTATGGCTACACCTTC | CASSRGQTDYGYTF | TRBV7-9 | 14 | - | TRBJ1-2 | TRBD1
TGCGCCAGCAGCTACCTTCTGGGGGAGACCCAGTACTTC | CASSYLLGETQYF | TRBV5-1 | 13 | - | TRBJ2-5 | -
TGTGCCAGCTCCGCTACTAGCGGGAGGGCCGGTGAGCAGTTCTTC | CASSATSGRAGEQFF | TRBV18 | 15 | once | TRBJ2-1 | TRBD2
TGCAGTGCTAGAGAGTGGGCTAGCACGGGAGATACGCAGTATTTT | CSAREWASTGDTQYF | TRBV20-1 | 15 | - | TRBJ2-3 | -